The source of this TCR beta chain is a study of T-cell reconstitution after alpha-beta-depleted transplantation in children. The CDR3 has 16 residues. V shed 6 bases, J shed 7 bases, and the junction held 11 bases outside the gene matches. As it was prepared, the TCRbeta library received unique molecular identifiers. A single record per CDR3 protein comes from TCRdb applying MiXCR to the PCR reads. The repertoire holds some 450,000 distinct CDR3 sequences, 43% seen once, with 27% in the top ten. This clonotype has a count of ten or more. This material consisted of PBMCs, taken before TCRalphabeta/CD19-depleted stem cell transplant. The receptor was isolated from a girl aged 2 to 10 with aplastic anemia, due to receive a stem cell transplant. This chain links TRBV12-3 or TRBV12-4 with TRBJ2-4; 11 bases are a match to TRBD1. The CDR3 loop reads CASSVQDRGRGNIQYF. CDR3 DNA sequence: TGTGCCAGCAGCGTACAGGACAGGGGGCGTGGGAACATTCAGTACTTC.